The 3 T cell receptor beta chains below come from one sample, sequenced in a study of blood T cell repertoires in COVID-19 (TCRdb year 2020). Receptors were amplified or captured by the immunoSEQ multiplex PCR assay. TCRdb holds this immuneACCESS table with in-frame rearrangements only. Some clones are missing; in checked studies, unresolved V genes explain under half, and the rest has no known cause. Counted in this sample were roughly 250,000 clones; around 90% of them appeared once. The top ten clones comprise 7.2% of the sample. The sample consisted of peripheral blood. These receptors all stem from a man between 60 and 75 years old who had recovered from COVID-19.

The rearrangement links TRBV12-3 or TRBV12-4 to TRBJ1-1; the D is unclear. The CDR3 is 11 residues long. V lost 6 bases to trimming and J lost 4 bases, with 6 bases between them. CDR3 sequence reads: CASRMATEAFF. The DNA of the CDR3 is TGTGCCAGCAGGATGGCCACTGAAGCTTTCTTT.

This clone was seen more than once but under ten times. The V gene is TRBV9, the J gene TRBJ1-5, with D possibly matching TRBD1 (6 bases). Trimming removed 2 bases at V and 7 bases at J, with 13 bases between. CDR3 length: 14 residues. Germline V CDR1 and CDR2: SGDLS, YYNGEE. CDR3 nucleotides: TGTGCCAGCAGCGTCGGACAGCATCAACAGCCCCAGCATTTT. Amino acids: CASSVGQHQQPQHF.

CDR3: CATSRGLSRTSGGASEQFF. The CDR3 DNA is TGTGCCACCAGCAGAGGCCTAAGCCGGACTAGCGGGGGGGCAAGTGAGCAGTTCTTC. The chain couples TRBV15 to TRBJ2-1; 15 nucleotides line up with TRBD2. The CDR3 extends over 19 amino acids. The V gene's germline CDR1 is LNHNV and CDR2 YYDKDF (reference sequence). Trimming at V came to 1 base and at J to 9 bases, leaving 13 bases not matched to a gene.